The T cell receptor beta chain under discussion was sequenced for a study of blood T cell repertoires in COVID-19. Study overall: Specimens from acute and convalescent COVID-19 originated in the United States, Italy and Spain.

The CDR3 length is 18 residues. Germline V CDR1 and CDR2: SGHRS, YFSETQ. Trimming removed 3 bases from V and 0 bases from J; junction bases left unmatched: 9. This table comes from immunoSEQ multiplex PCR, and its TCRdb copy is limited to in-frame clones, with some not included. This sample has 250,000 to 300,000 clones; about nine tenths occur once, and the top ten carry approximately 6.6%. This TCR was sampled from a woman aged 25 to 45 who had recovered from COVID-19. The sample consisted of peripheral blood. The rearrangement uses TRBV5-1 and TRBJ2-6; 7 positions agree with TRBD1. The CDR3 DNA is TGCGCCAGCAGCTCATCCGGGACAGATTACTCTGGGGCCAACGTCCTGACTTTC. Translation gives CASSSSGTDYSGANVLTF. The entire variable domain, with the rest obtained from reference TRBV5-1 and TRBJ2-6, is as follows: KAGVTQTPRYLIKTRGQQVTLSCSPISGHRSVSWYQQTPGQGLQFLFEYFSETQRNKGNFPGRFSGRQFSNSRSEMNVSTLELGDSALYLCASSSSGTDYSGANVLTFGAGSRLTVL.